This is a list of T cell receptor beta chains from one sample in a study of blood T cell repertoires in COVID-19. Here immunoSEQ multiplex PCR was the method, and the copy in TCRdb shows in-frame clones only, minus some. The sample has hundreds of thousands of clones, around 85% seen once. Sequences were obtained from PBMCs or T cells enriched from blood (not recorded which). The receptors originated from a woman aged 40 to 55 who had recovered from COVID-19. The CDR3 runs from the conserved cysteine through the conserved F or W. The order of the fields is D gene, V gene, J gene, CDR3 protein. D genes are given only for firm matches.

d_call: TRBD1
v_call: TRBV15
j_call: TRBJ2-1
cdr3_aa: CATSNPKGARNEQFF

d_call: NA
v_call: TRBV7-9
j_call: TRBJ2-7
cdr3_aa: CASSSGGGRTTYEQYF

d_call: NA
v_call: TRBV11-3
j_call: TRBJ2-1
cdr3_aa: CASSLGRSGQFF

d_call: TRBD1
v_call: TRBV7-2
j_call: TRBJ2-2
cdr3_aa: CASSSNRGLNTGELFF

d_call: NA
v_call: TRBV6-5
j_call: TRBJ2-7
cdr3_aa: CASSYSSSPGYEQYF

d_call: NA
v_call: TRBV6-1
j_call: TRBJ1-6
cdr3_aa: CASSEAGALFQPLHF

d_call: TRBD1
v_call: TRBV27
j_call: TRBJ1-1
cdr3_aa: CASTSRDRVNTEAFF

d_call: TRBD2
v_call: TRBV14
j_call: TRBJ2-7
cdr3_aa: CASSSSGLYEQYF

d_call: NA
v_call: TRBV10-3
j_call: TRBJ2-1
cdr3_aa: CAISELDSKYNEQFF

d_call: NA
v_call: TRBV7-2
j_call: TRBJ2-7
cdr3_aa: CASSLGYRSSYEQYF

d_call: TRBD1
v_call: TRBV24-1
j_call: TRBJ2-1
cdr3_aa: CATSDPGTGTHGEQFF

d_call: NA
v_call: TRBV28
j_call: TRBJ2-1
cdr3_aa: CASSYGEARYNEQFF

d_call: NA
v_call: TRBV19
j_call: TRBJ2-7
cdr3_aa: CASSIGTAPIYEQYF

d_call: TRBD1
v_call: TRBV6-1
j_call: TRBJ2-3
cdr3_aa: CASSGYIGQGGSDTQYF

d_call: NA
v_call: TRBV7-6
j_call: TRBJ1-6
cdr3_aa: CASSLGGEQYNSPLHF

d_call: NA
v_call: TRBV11-2
j_call: TRBJ2-2
cdr3_aa: CASSLELNTGELFF

d_call: TRBD2
v_call: TRBV19
j_call: TRBJ2-3
cdr3_aa: CASSFREVFTDTQYF

d_call: TRBD2
v_call: TRBV7-2
j_call: TRBJ2-7
cdr3_aa: CASSWTSGRAEVEQYF

d_call: NA
v_call: TRBV30
j_call: TRBJ1-4
cdr3_aa: CAAGPGWATNEKLFF

d_call: TRBD1
v_call: TRBV10-3
j_call: TRBJ1-3
cdr3_aa: CATLTGLACSSGNTIYF

d_call: NA
v_call: TRBV2
j_call: TRBJ2-1
cdr3_aa: CAIIEAGLIYNEQFF

d_call: NA
v_call: TRBV27
j_call: TRBJ2-7
cdr3_aa: CASSHGQGGTYEQYF

d_call: NA
v_call: TRBV11-2
j_call: TRBJ2-1
cdr3_aa: CASSPGGFLAQFF

d_call: TRBD2
v_call: TRBV11-1
j_call: TRBJ2-7
cdr3_aa: CASSLGLANPYEQYF

d_call: TRBD1
v_call: TRBV7-9
j_call: TRBJ1-6
cdr3_aa: CASSSGDRSSYNSPLHF

d_call: TRBD1
v_call: TRBV9
j_call: TRBJ1-4
cdr3_aa: CASSGLTGANEKLFF

d_call: NA
v_call: TRBV25-1
j_call: TRBJ1-3
cdr3_aa: CASSSEWSGNTIYF

d_call: TRBD1
v_call: TRBV14
j_call: TRBJ1-2
cdr3_aa: CASSRDSQIPYGYTF

d_call: TRBD2
v_call: TRBV5-4
j_call: TRBJ2-1
cdr3_aa: CASSLAMAAGASYNEQFF

d_call: NA
v_call: TRBV5-6
j_call: TRBJ2-5
cdr3_aa: CASSLRLIQYF

d_call: TRBD1
v_call: TRBV7-2
j_call: TRBJ1-2
cdr3_aa: CASSSSSTGGRGYTF

d_call: NA
v_call: TRBV9
j_call: TRBJ1-4
cdr3_aa: CASSVAGNEKLFF

d_call: NA
v_call: TRBV29-1
j_call: TRBJ1-3
cdr3_aa: CSVEDLHGGSRRSGNTIYF

d_call: TRBD2
v_call: TRBV15
j_call: TRBJ2-1
cdr3_aa: CATSRVKAGVNNEQFF

d_call: NA
v_call: TRBV5-1
j_call: TRBJ1-1
cdr3_aa: CASSLGQGRTEAFF

d_call: NA
v_call: TRBV27
j_call: TRBJ1-5
cdr3_aa: CASSWRSNQPQHF

d_call: TRBD1
v_call: TRBV19
j_call: TRBJ2-7
cdr3_aa: CASTRTGAPTYEQYF

d_call: TRBD1
v_call: TRBV28
j_call: TRBJ2-1
cdr3_aa: CASSLRRQGRGSDEQFF

d_call: NA
v_call: TRBV4-1
j_call: TRBJ1-2
cdr3_aa: CASSQGPGESGYTF

d_call: NA
v_call: TRBV28
j_call: TRBJ1-6
cdr3_aa: CASSPGQRNNSPLHF

d_call: TRBD2
v_call: TRBV24-1
j_call: TRBJ2-3
cdr3_aa: CATSVASGYNTDTQYF

d_call: TRBD1
v_call: TRBV5-1
j_call: TRBJ2-5
cdr3_aa: CASSFWDRGDETQYF

d_call: TRBD1
v_call: TRBV6-1
j_call: TRBJ2-7
cdr3_aa: CASSEVTGGGEQYF

d_call: NA
v_call: TRBV28
j_call: TRBJ2-7
cdr3_aa: CASQRTASYEQYF

d_call: TRBD2
v_call: TRBV18
j_call: TRBJ2-1
cdr3_aa: CASSSSAGVIDEQFF

d_call: NA
v_call: TRBV28
j_call: TRBJ2-3
cdr3_aa: CASSTTSGGPDTQYF

d_call: NA
v_call: TRBV28
j_call: TRBJ1-3
cdr3_aa: CASRPSGRTIYF

d_call: NA
v_call: TRBV29-1
j_call: TRBJ1-1
cdr3_aa: CSVATPRQANTEAFF

d_call: NA
v_call: TRBV13
j_call: TRBJ1-4
cdr3_aa: CASSLGRDNEKLFF

d_call: TRBD1
v_call: TRBV27
j_call: TRBJ2-2
cdr3_aa: CASSSDRGTGELFF

d_call: TRBD1
v_call: TRBV19
j_call: TRBJ1-3
cdr3_aa: CASSILRTGGYGNTIYF

d_call: TRBD1
v_call: TRBV2
j_call: TRBJ1-2
cdr3_aa: CASTGQGAEGYTF

d_call: NA
v_call: TRBV2
j_call: TRBJ2-3
cdr3_aa: CASSSGSTDTQYF

d_call: TRBD1
v_call: TRBV28
j_call: TRBJ1-3
cdr3_aa: CASSSLTGAGNTIYF

d_call: NA
v_call: TRBV7-9
j_call: TRBJ2-6
cdr3_aa: CASSLGSGSGANVLTF